This TCR beta chain was sequenced for a study of blood T cell repertoires in COVID-19. The wider study: COVID-19 samples from acute and convalescent phases originated in the United States, Italy and Spain.

The CDR3 loop spans 16 amino acids. V was shortened by 5 bases and J by 4 bases, with 18 bases between the two germline ends. Germline CDR1 SGHTA, CDR2 FQGNSA. Participants were aged 18 to 89 years from about two dozen US areas. In the source study's methods: Reference gene primer amplification gave nucleated cell count estimates. Sequencing used immunoSEQ multiplex PCR; TCRdb keeps in-frame clones, though not all of them. The V and J calls and clone size are taken from that table; D and trimming were inferred from the DNA. Of 300,000 or so clones listed, approximately 90% are singletons. The specimen was PBMCs or T cells enriched from blood (not recorded which). The source of this sequence is a woman aged 25 to 39 who had recovered from COVID-19. The chain carries TRBV7-2 and TRBJ1-5, with D perhaps matching TRBD1 (6 bases). CDR3 nucleotide sequence: TGTGCCAGCAGCCCACAGGGACAAAGAGGGAATCAGCCCCAGCATTTT. Translating gives CASSPQGQRGNQPQHF.